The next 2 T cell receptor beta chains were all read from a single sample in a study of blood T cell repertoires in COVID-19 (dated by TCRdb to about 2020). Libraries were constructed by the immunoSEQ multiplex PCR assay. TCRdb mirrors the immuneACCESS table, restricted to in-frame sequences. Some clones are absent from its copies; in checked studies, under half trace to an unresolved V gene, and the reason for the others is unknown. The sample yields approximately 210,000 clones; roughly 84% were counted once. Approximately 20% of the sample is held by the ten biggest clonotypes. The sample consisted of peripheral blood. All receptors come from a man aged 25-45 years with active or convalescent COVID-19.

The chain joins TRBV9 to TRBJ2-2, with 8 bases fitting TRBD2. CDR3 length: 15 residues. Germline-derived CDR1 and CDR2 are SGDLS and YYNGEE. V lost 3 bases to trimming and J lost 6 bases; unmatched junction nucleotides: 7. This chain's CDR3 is CASSELSGTAGELFF. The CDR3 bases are TGTGCCAGCAGCGAACTTAGCGGGACCGCCGGGGAGCTGTTTTTT.

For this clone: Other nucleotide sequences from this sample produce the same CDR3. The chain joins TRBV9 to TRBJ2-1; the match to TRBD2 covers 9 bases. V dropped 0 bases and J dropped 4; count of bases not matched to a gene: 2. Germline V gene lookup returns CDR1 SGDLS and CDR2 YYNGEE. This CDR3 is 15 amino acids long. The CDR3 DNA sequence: TGTGCCAGCAGCGTAGGTACTAGCGGGTACAATGAGCAGTTCTTC. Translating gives CASSVGTSGYNEQFF.